One and the same sample provided the 11 T cell receptor beta chains below, sequenced in a study of regulatory T cells in long-lasting Graves disease. Researchers made TCR beta libraries by using iRepertoire HTBI primers and running Arm-PCR on CDR3 regions. TCRdb redid the calling of the multiplex PCR reads with MiXCR, one entry per CDR3 protein. This table has a few hundred thousand distinct CDR3 sequences, less than 25% appearing once. The time point denotes: persistent/refractory GD, antithyroid drugs over 5 years with positive TRAb. Construction of the TCR library relied on RNA isolated from PBMCs. Sequenced material: peripheral blood mononuclear cells (PBMCs), taken when the disease was refractory, from a patient treated with antithyroid drugs. The receptors come from a female donor with Graves disease.

This clonotype was detected a few times. The chain employs TRBV20-1 and TRBJ1-1; D remains unclear. Germline V gene lookup returns CDR1 DFQATT and CDR2 SNEGSKA (reference sequence). The CDR3 spans 13 residues. Trimming stripped 4 bases from V and 6 bases from J, with 15 bases between. The CDR3 loop is CSATLPPRAEAFF. CDR3 in DNA: TGCAGTGCTACGTTGCCGCCTAGGGCTGAAGCTTTCTTT.

This clonotype was detected many times. This chain uses TRBV15 with TRBJ1-2; 11 bases map to TRBD1. V dropped 0 bases and J dropped 6; count of bases not matched to a gene: 3. CDR3 length: 15 amino acids. CDR1 LNHNV and CDR2 YYDKDF come from the germline V gene (reference sequence). The CDR3 is CATSREGQGVHGYTF. The DNA for the CDR3 is TGTGCCACCAGCAGAGAGGGACAGGGGGTCCATGGCTACACCTTC.

This clonotype showed up just a few times. The J gene is TRBJ2-7, the V gene TRBV7-6, with D tentatively TRBD2 (6 bases). The V gene lost 1 base and the J gene lost 0 bases, with 16 bases spanning the gap. The CDR3 is 17 amino acids. From germline, CDR1 is SGHVS and CDR2 FNYEAQ. CDR3 sequence: CASSLDAYGTVSYEQYF. CDR3 in DNA: TGTGCCAGCAGCTTAGACGCCTACGGGACTGTCTCCTACGAGCAGTACTTC.

This clonotype was detected only a few times. The V call is TRBV24-1, the J call TRBJ1-5; unclear D gene. CDR3 length: 14 residues. The V gene lost 2 bases and the J gene lost 1 base, with 5 bases spanning the gap. Per germline, CDR1 KGHDR and CDR2 SFDVKD. The CDR3 sequence: CATSDWLSNQPQHF. The CDR3 DNA reads as TGTGCCACCAGTGATTGGTTGAGCAATCAGCCCCAGCATTTT.

The chain carries TRBV7-9 and TRBJ2-7, with a possible D match to TRBD1 (5 bases). Trimming pared 4 bases from V and 5 bases from J, leaving 9 bases between. Germline CDR1 and CDR2: SEHNR and FQNEAQ (reference sequence). The CDR3 is 12 residues long. The CDR3 here is CASSSARDEQYF. The DNA for the CDR3 is TGTGCCAGCAGCTCGGCCAGGGACGAGCAGTACTTC.

This clonotype was detected ten times or more. The chain uses TRBV11-2 and TRBJ1-1; TRBD1 aligns across 8 bases. The CDR3 is 15 residues long. Germline values: CDR1 SGHAT, CDR2 FQNNGV. Losses at the gene ends were 5 bases for V and 3 bases for J; bases not matched to a gene: 8. This CDR3 is CASSRRQGLDTEAFF. CDR3 DNA: TGTGCCAGCAGCCGGCGACAGGGGCTGGACACTGAAGCTTTCTTT.

This clonotype showed up many times. The chain recombines TRBV6-1 with TRBJ1-1; 9 bases fit TRBD1. The ends lost 5 bases at V and 3 bases at J; junction bases unmatched: 10. Germline-derived CDR1 and CDR2 are MNHNS and SASEGT. The CDR3 has 16 amino acids. The CDR3 sequence is CASSKSRTGEDTEAFF. CDR3 bases: TGTGCCAGCAGTAAATCACGGACAGGGGAGGACACTGAAGCTTTCTTT.

This clonotype was counted a few times. CDR3: CASSYSPPGQAWSYEQYF. CDR3 DNA sequence: TGTGCCAGCAGTTACTCCCCCCCTGGGCAGGCTTGGTCCTACGAGCAGTACTTC. The gene calls are TRBV6-9 and TRBJ2-7; the D is unclear. This CDR3 has 18 residues. V was pared by 3 bases and J by 1 base, with 22 bases between. CDR1 MNHGY and CDR2 SVAAGI come from the germline V gene.

This clonotype was found many times. This chain links TRBV28 with TRBJ2-7; D is possibly TRBD1 or TRBD2 (5 bases each). The germline V gene encodes CDR1 MDHEN and CDR2 SYDVKM. V dropped 10 bases and J dropped 6 bases, with 16 bases sitting between them. The CDR3 runs 12 residues. DNA for the CDR3: TGTGCCACCAGAATCCGGGACCGCGAGCAGTACTTC. Translated: CATRIRDREQYF.

V usage is TRBV5-6 and J usage is TRBJ1-5; D not certain. Per germline, CDR1 SGHDT and CDR2 YYEEEE. The CDR3 length is 13 residues. The germline V and J ends were trimmed by 0 bases and 8 bases, with 9 bases remaining between them. The CDR3 protein is CASSLVGGKPQHF. The CDR3 nucleotides read TGTGCCAGCAGCTTGGTGGGTGGAAAGCCCCAGCATTTT.

This clonotype was found a few times. The chain combines TRBV27 with TRBJ2-2; no clear D. With 5 bases removed from V and 5 bases from J, the gap between germline ends came to 15 bases. Germline V gives CDR1 MNHEY, CDR2 SMNVEV (reference sequence). The CDR3 covers 15 residues. CDR3 sequence (DNA): TGTGCCAGCAGTCCAGGCGTAGTTCGTACCGGGGAGCTGTTTTTT. It translates to CASSPGVVRTGELFF.